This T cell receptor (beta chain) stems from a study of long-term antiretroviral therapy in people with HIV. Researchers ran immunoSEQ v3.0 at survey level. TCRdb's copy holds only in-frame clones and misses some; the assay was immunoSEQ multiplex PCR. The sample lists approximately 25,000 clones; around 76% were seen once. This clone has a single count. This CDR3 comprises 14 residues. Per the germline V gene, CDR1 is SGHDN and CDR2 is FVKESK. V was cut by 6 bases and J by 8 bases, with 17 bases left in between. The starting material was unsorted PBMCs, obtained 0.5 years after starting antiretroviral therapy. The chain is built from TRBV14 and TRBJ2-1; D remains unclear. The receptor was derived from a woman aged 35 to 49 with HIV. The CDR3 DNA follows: TGTGCCAGCAGACACCAGGAGTCTGGGGATGAGCAGTTCTTC. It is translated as CASRHQESGDEQFF.